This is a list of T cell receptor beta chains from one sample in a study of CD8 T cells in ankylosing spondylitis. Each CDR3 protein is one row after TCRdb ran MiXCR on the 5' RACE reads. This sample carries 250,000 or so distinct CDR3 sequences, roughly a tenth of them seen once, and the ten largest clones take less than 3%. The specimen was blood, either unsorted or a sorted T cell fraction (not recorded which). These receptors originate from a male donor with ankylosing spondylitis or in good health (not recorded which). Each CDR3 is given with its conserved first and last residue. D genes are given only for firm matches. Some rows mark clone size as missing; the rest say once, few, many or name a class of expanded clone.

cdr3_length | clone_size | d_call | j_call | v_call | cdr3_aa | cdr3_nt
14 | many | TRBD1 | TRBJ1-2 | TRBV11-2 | CASSPDRVDYGYTF | TGTGCCAGCAGCCCTGACAGGGTCGACTATGGCTACACCTTC
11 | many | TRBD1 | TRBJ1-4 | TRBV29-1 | CSATGEEKLFF | TGCAGCGCCACAGGGGAGGAAAAACTGTTTTTT
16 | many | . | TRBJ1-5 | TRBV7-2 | CASSFTGKGRHQPQHF | TGTGCCAGCAGTTTTACAGGGAAGGGAAGGCATCAGCCCCAGCATTTT
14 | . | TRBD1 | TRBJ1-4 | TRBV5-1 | CASSRGQDNEKLFF | TGCGCCAGCAGCCGGGGACAGGATAATGAAAAACTGTTTTTT
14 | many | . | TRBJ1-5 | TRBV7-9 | CASSRGDSNQPQHF | TGTGCCAGCAGTAGGGGGGATAGCAATCAGCCCCAGCATTTT
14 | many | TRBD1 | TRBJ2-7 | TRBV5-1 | CASSPRDRSYEQYF | TGCGCCAGCAGCCCCCGGGACAGGAGCTACGAGCAGTACTTC
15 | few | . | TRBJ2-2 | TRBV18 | CASSPRTFLTGELFF | TGTGCCAGCTCCCCTAGGACGTTCCTCACCGGGGAGCTGTTTTTT
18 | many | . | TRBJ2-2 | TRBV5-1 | CASSSQGLIQGYTGELFF | TGCGCCAGCAGCAGCCAAGGACTGATACAGGGCTACACCGGGGAGCTGTTTTTT
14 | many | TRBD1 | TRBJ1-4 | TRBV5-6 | CASRGQGVDEKLFF | TGTGCCAGCAGGGGACAGGGGGTCGATGAAAAACTGTTTTTT
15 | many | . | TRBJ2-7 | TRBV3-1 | CASSQETGKANVQYF | TGTGCCAGCAGCCAAGAAACAGGGAAGGCGAATGTGCAGTACTTC
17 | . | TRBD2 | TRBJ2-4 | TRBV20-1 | CSADGTSGGEEWNIQYF | TGCAGTGCTGACGGGACTAGCGGGGGGGAAGAGTGGAACATTCAGTACTTC
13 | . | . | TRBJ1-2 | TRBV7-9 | CASSFGEAYGYTF | TGTGCCAGCAGCTTTGGGGAGGCCTATGGCTACACCTTC
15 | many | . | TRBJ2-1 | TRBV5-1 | CASSLRYSAYNEQFF | TGCGCCAGCAGCTTGCGCTACAGCGCCTACAATGAGCAGTTCTTC
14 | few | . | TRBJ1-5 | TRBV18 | CASSPLLSNQPQHF | TGTGCCAGCTCACCACTTTTGAGCAATCAGCCCCAGCATTTT
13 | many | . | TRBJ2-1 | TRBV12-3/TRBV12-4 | CASSFSGRDEQFF | TGTGCCAGCAGTTTTTCCGGGCGGGATGAGCAGTTCTTC
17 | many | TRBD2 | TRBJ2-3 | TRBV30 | CAWSNDAGTSGADTQYF | TGTGCCTGGAGTAATGACGCCGGGACTAGCGGAGCAGATACGCAGTATTTT
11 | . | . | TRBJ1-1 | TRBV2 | CASLKNTEAFF | TGTGCCAGCTTGAAGAACACTGAAGCTTTCTTT
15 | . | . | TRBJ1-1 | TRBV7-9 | CASSLLPPGNTEAFF | TGTGCCAGCAGCTTATTACCCCCCGGGAACACTGAAGCTTTCTTT
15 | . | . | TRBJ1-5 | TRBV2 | CASSLDRSRRQPQHF | TGTGCCAGCAGTCTTGACAGGAGTAGACGGCAGCCCCAGCATTTT
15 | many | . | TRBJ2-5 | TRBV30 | CAWSGDSWGVETQYF | TGTGCCTGGAGTGGGGACTCCTGGGGCGTAGAGACCCAGTACTTC
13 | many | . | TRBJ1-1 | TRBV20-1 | CSAPHRAPTEAFF | TGCAGTGCTCCGCACAGGGCCCCCACTGAAGCTTTCTTT
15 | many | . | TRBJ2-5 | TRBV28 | CASSLGRTSQETQYF | TGTGCCAGCAGTTTGGGCAGGACCTCCCAAGAGACCCAGTACTTC
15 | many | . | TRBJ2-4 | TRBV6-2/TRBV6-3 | CASSYMGRGSDIQYF | TGTGCCAGCAGTTATATGGGACGGGGTTCCGACATTCAGTACTTC
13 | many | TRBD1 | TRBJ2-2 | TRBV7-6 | CASSSGGTGELFF | TGTGCCAGCAGCTCAGGGGGCACCGGGGAGCTGTTTTTT
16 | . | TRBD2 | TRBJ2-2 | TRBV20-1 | CSARDSLAENTGELFF | TGCAGTGCTAGAGATAGTCTAGCGGAAAACACCGGGGAGCTGTTTTTT